This TCR beta chain was identified during a study of cytomegalovirus exposure and HLA in healthy donors. In the PCR, 60 Vbeta and 13 Jbeta primers were used. Method: immunoSEQ multiplex PCR; TCRdb's copy keeps in-frame clones and lacks some. The sample yields about 200,000 clones, 10% to 15% seen once. The germline CDR1 and CDR2 sequences are GTSNPN and SVGIG (reference sequence). Trimming removed 0 bases at V and 2 bases at J, with 11 bases between. The CDR3 loop spans 15 amino acids. The sample holds a few counts of this clone. The sample comprised PBMCs. The TCR originated in a man aged 50-60 years in good health and CMV-seropositive. The chain employs TRBV30 and TRBJ1-5; TRBD1 is a possible D gene (6 bases). The DNA of the CDR3 is TGTGCCTGGAGTGTTACAGGGTTGGGCAATCAGCCCCAGCATTTT. Its translation: CAWSVTGLGNQPQHF.